The sequence of this T cell receptor beta chain was determined in a study of shared clonotypes between healthy human individuals (dated by TCRdb to about 2020). Study-level background: The cohort included three men and two women between 18 and 49 years of age. For each donor, CD4 naive and CD4 memory were each given three plates, CD8 naive was given two plates, and CD8 memory was given one plate. Blood TCR repertoires of four to six healthy adults were deeply sequenced to estimate repertoire size and the extent of clonotype sharing between individuals. Libraries were prepared and TCR repertoires were sequenced by different laboratories using diverse techniques, in order to increase sequencing depth and limit assay-specific biases. Each donor's leukapheresis produced roughly between roughly 0.85 and 10 billion PBMCs. General findings and caveats noted by the study authors: Even with the large sequencing depth, rarefaction of the sorted-subset datasets indicated that sequencing was incomplete. Naive subsets generally had larger estimated clonotype richness than memory subsets did. Sampling was restricted to blood, and TCR repertoires in tissues likely differ from the TCR repertoires found in blood. Compared with non-shared clonotypes, clonotypes shared by all four sorted-subset donors had higher generation probabilities. Pairwise subsampling led to the expectation that sequencing depth would affect the degree of clonotype sharing among donors. The genetic and exposure-history diversity represented was limited by the small number of donors. When a handful of donors were compared, the shared fraction of clonotypes was around 5% for naive CD4, more than 3% for naive CD8, 2% to 2.5% for memory CD4, and 0.35% to 0.5% for memory CD8.

Details on this clone: Its binding antigen is unknown. No much larger clone is present one base from it, and per-base qualities are unavailable.

The donors were healthy, HIV-negative adults who had no recently reported acute infections or vaccinations. All donors were Caucasian adults living in Nashville, Tennessee, USA. CD4+ T cells were enriched through magnetic negative selection, after which naive cells were positively selected on CD45RA and the remaining negative fraction served as the memory subset. Blood was collected by leukapheresis, and PBMCs were isolated by Ficoll-Histopaque density gradient centrifugation and then cryopreserved in liquid nitrogen vapor phase. Analytical flow cytometry was used to check the purity and quantity of every magnetically sorted T cell population. Each sorted fraction had its genomic DNA isolated and then quantified by UV absorbance on a Nanodrop 2000c. Using the deep immunoSEQ assay, multiplex PCR amplified TCR CDR3 regions from genomic DNA. Extracted genomic DNA from each cell subset was distributed evenly across all wells of several immunoSEQ 96-well plates, and each plate was treated as a replicate. For sorted subsets, each replicate PCR was loaded with approximately 0.2 ug genomic DNA, equivalent to about 30,000 T cell genomes. Purified libraries were quantified with a Qubit 3.0 fluorometer, sized on a Bioanalyzer 2100, and re-quantified with the KAPA Library Quantification kit. Every immunoSEQ 96-well plate was sequenced on a separate single-read 150-cycle Illumina NextSeq 550 flow cell. The original pipeline was this. The immunoSEQ output contained only junctional sequences without quality scores, so filtering could not match that applied to full-length reads. To assign V/J genes and CDR3, sequences were annotated against IMGT germline references using PyIR, a Python wrapper for IgBLAST v1.9. Reads were removed for weak V/J assignments (E-value above 1e-6), missing CDR3, stop codons, out-of-frame junctions, or ambiguous translated residues. V3J clonotypes were defined as sequences sharing the same inferred V gene, J gene, and CDR3 amino acid sequence. Percentage overlap between repertoires was computed as shared unique clonotypes divided by the size of the smaller repertoire. RTK rarefaction, the Chao1 estimator, and Recon v2.1 estimates of unobserved clonotypes were used to assess repertoire richness. Generation probabilities were computed with OLGA for all TCRbeta clonotypes obtained by the gDNA method from four donors. As stored in TCRdb, this immuneACCESS dataset retains in-frame rearrangements with V and J assigned. A fraction of the clones does not appear; measured against another copy, unresolved V genes explain less than half of the discrepancy, and the remainder lacks a known reason. The V and J calls and clone size are taken from that table; D and trimming were inferred from the DNA. This sample holds roughly 1,000,000 clones; about four fifths were observed only once. In total, the top ten clones hold 0.55% to 0.7% of the sample.

Measured from the cysteine to the phenylalanine, the CDR3 is 15 residues long. Only CDR3 DNA is held: 45 bases, read in frame from base 1. Trimming costs V 2 bases and J 0 bases, and their ends lie 5 bases apart. Sequences SGHTA (CDR1) and FQGNSA (CDR2) are obtained from the germline V gene. Input material: memory CD4+ T cells from PBMCs. This sample's cell subset or site label indicates: CD45RA-negative fraction. The sequence links TRBV7-2 to TRBJ2-6; too little of a D gene remains to name it. This sequence originates from a man aged 18 to 35 in good health. Some clones in this sample may be carry-over from other donors' samples. The bases are TGTGCCAGCAGCTTATTCCGCTCTGGGGCCAACGTCCTGACTTTC. This yields the protein CASSLFRSGANVLTF. The CDR3, completed at both ends by the reference TRBV7-2 and TRBJ2-6 genes, gives the full variable domain GAGVSQSPSNKVTEKGKDVELRCDPISGHTALYWYRQSLGQGLEFLIYFQGNSAPDKSGLPSDRFSAERTGGSVSTLTIQRTQQEDSAVYLCASSLFRSGANVLTFGAGSRLTVL.